This T cell receptor beta chain was captured by sequencing in a study of Ad26.COV2.S vaccination and SARS-CoV-2 variants (dated by TCRdb to the early 2020s). In the study overall: Vaccine-arm donors were drawn from COV1001, a multicentre, randomized, double-blind, placebo-controlled phase I-IIa trial of Ad26.COV2.S in healthy adults. Dosing of Ad26.COV2.S was intramuscular, at either 5x10^10 or 1x10^11 viral particles, delivered as one shot or as two shots spaced 56 days apart. TCRbeta repertoire sequencing served as the tool for gauging how specific and how broad the SARS-CoV-2-reactive T cell receptors were following Ad26.COV2.S vaccination. The TCR-sequenced set comprised approximately 32 samples: approximately 20 Ad26.COV2.S vaccine recipients, 5 placebo recipients and 8 SARS-CoV-2 convalescent individuals. Trial participants were randomized into five groups of five, in which low-dose or high-dose Ad26.COV2.S was given once or twice, or placebo was given on both occasions. Throughout the experiments and outcome assessment, investigators stayed blinded to trial group allocation. Study-wide findings and limitations: The study was not powered for comparison of responses between vaccine doses or regimens. After vaccination, spike-specific CD8+ and CD4+ T cell responses were reported to show substantial breadth. Spike-specific TCR breadth was higher in Ad26.COV2.S recipients than in placebo recipients (P = 0.0014). Non-spike TCR breadth was comparable between vaccine and placebo recipients, consistent with the vaccine containing only spike. According to the authors, total T cell responses may have been underestimated by the TCR breadth and depth analyses.

Taken with the paper, the label for treatment or condition translates to: roughly 19 received Ad26.COV2.S at low or high dose, single or two shots; roughly 5 received placebo; per-sample allocation not given. For vaccine and placebo recipients, the sequenced repertoires came from samples collected on day 63 after the first injection. Between 29 July and 7 August 2020, Cohort 1b enrolled around 25 adults aged 18-55 years at one site in Boston, USA. Ad26.COV2.S was a replication-incompetent adenovirus type 26 vector expressing a prefusion-stabilized SARS-CoV-2 spike protein from the original Wuhan strain. Notes on this clone: Its antigen has not been determined. No quality values exist for individual bases; no much larger clone is one base distant.

The immunoSEQ Assay was used to sequence TCRbeta CDR3 regions. After extraction, genomic DNA underwent amplification by bias-controlled multiplex PCR, followed by high-throughput sequencing. In the source study's methods: Collapsing and filtering of sequences were performed to quantify the absolute abundance of each unique TCRbeta CDR3 region. T cell fraction was estimated by normalizing TCRbeta template counts to usable DNA, which was measured by amplifying reference genes present in all nucleated cells. Repertoire TCRs were annotated as SARS-CoV-2-specific by exact matching of V gene, CDR3 amino acid sequence and J gene to a known reactive TCR set. The reference SARS-CoV-2 TCR set was obtained from MIRA and was filtered for enrichment in COVID-19-positive ImmuneCODE repertoires, whereby public or cross-reactive TCRs were removed. Drawing on the MIRA antigens, annotated TCRs were analysed further at the level of specific ORF or position within ORF. Breadth was defined as the number of annotated unique rearrangements divided by the total number of unique productive rearrangements, and depth was defined as the summed frequency of the annotated unique rearrangements. TCR breadth was compared between groups using two-sided Wilcoxon rank-sum tests. The table was pulled from immuneACCESS by TCRdb, which kept in-frame rearrangements only. Such tables lose some clones; where checked, under half of the loss comes from unresolved V genes, and the rest has no known cause. V and J calls and clone size are given by that table; D and trimming were obtained from the DNA. The sample profile shows about 250,000 clones; around 87% of them were found once. Of the sample, roughly 3.5% is held by the ten largest clones.

The sequence was obtained from a person aged 18 to 65 who received the Ad26.COV2.S COVID-19 vaccine or a placebo. The sequenced sample was peripheral blood, obtained in a trial of Ad26.COV2.S vaccine versus placebo.

The CDR3 sequence is CASSQDGGYKETQYF. The nucleotide sequence reads as follows: TGTGCCAGCAGCCAAGATGGGGGCTATAAAGAGACCCAGTACTTC. The chain is assembled from TRBV4-2 and TRBJ2-5, and possibly TRBD1, on 6 matching bases. V and J lose 0 bases and 3 bases, and a span of 11 bases separates them. The germline V gene gives CDR1 as LGHNA and CDR2 as YNFKEQ. Including the terminal cysteine and phenylalanine, the CDR3 comprises 15 residues. This entry keeps only the CDR3 DNA: 45 bases, framed from base 1.